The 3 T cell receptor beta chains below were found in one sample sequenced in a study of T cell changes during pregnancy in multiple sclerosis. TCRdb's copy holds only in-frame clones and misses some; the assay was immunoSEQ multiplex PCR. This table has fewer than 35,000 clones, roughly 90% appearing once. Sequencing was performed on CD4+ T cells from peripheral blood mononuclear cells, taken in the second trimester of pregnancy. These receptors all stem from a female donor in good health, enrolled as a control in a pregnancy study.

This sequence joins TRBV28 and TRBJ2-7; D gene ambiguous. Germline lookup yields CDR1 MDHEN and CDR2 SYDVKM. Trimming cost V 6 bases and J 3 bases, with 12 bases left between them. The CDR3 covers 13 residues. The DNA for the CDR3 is TGTGCCAGCAGCCACCTCAACAACTACGAGCAGTACTTC. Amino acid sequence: CASSHLNNYEQYF.

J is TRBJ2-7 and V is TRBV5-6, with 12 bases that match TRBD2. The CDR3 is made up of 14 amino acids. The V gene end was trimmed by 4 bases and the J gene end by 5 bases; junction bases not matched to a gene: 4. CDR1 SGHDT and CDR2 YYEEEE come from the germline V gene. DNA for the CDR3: TGTGCCAGCAGCCAGACTAGCGGGAGAGACGAGCAGTACTTC. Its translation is CASSQTSGRDEQYF.

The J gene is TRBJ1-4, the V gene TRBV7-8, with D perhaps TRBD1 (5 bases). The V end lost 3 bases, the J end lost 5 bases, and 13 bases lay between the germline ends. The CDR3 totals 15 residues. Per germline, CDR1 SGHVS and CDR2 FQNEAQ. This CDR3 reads CASSLTRQTNEKLFF. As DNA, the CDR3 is TGTGCCAGCAGCTTGACGCGACAGACCAATGAAAAACTGTTTTTT.